These 2 T cell receptor beta chains came from one sample sequenced in a study of siplizumab effects on memory and regulatory T cells. Generated by immunoSEQ multiplex PCR, the TCRdb table keeps only in-frame clones and is missing some. The sample has some 120,000 clones; roughly 94% are singletons. Sample: non-Treg CD4+ T cells sorted from blood. The receptors derive from a human donor in good health.

This clone was detected only once. The chain links TRBV28 to TRBJ2-2, with 7 positions matching TRBD1. V dropped 3 bases and J dropped 5; count of bases not matched to a gene: 0. This CDR3 spans 13 amino acids. Germline V gene lookup returns CDR1 MDHEN and CDR2 SYDVKM. CDR3: CASSFRGTGELFF. CDR3 nucleotides: TGTGCCAGCAGTTTCAGGGGGACCGGGGAGCTGTTTTTT. The full variable domain, completed using reference TRBV28 and TRBJ2-2, is DVKVTQSSRYLVKRTGEKVFLECVQDMDHENMFWYRQDPGLGLRLIYFSYDVKMKEKGDIPEGYSVSREKKERFSLILESASTNQTSMYLCASSFRGTGELFFGEGSRLTVL.

This CDR3 is CASSQAGQEGYEQYF. Written as DNA, the CDR3 is TGCGCCAGCAGCCAGGCAGGACAGGAGGGCTACGAGCAGTACTTC. The chain links TRBV4-1 to TRBJ2-7, with D possibly matching TRBD1 (7 bases). The CDR3 runs to 15 residues. V was pared by 3 bases and J by 3 bases, with 15 bases between. The germline gives CDR1 MGHRA, CDR2 YSYEKL.